The clone carrying this T cell receptor (beta chain) has more than one count but fewer than ten. Other DNA sequences from this sample encode an identical CDR3 as well. Isolated RNA was reverse transcribed in full, so expressed TCRB transcripts were sequenced. Only in-frame clones appear in the TCRdb table, and some are missing; sequencing was by immunoSEQ multiplex PCR. Among 850,000 to 900,000 clones listed, 15% to 20% were seen once. From germline, CDR1 is SGHTA and CDR2 FQGTGA. This CDR3 comprises 15 residues. Trimming cost V 5 bases and J 0 bases, with 8 bases left between them. These data belong to a study of beta chain features in type 1 diabetes.

The sample comprised naive CD4+ T cells from blood. The chain employs TRBV7-3 and TRBJ2-6; perhaps TRBD1 as D (6 bases). This receptor was identified in a young woman in good health. The CDR3 DNA follows: TGTGCCAGCAGCCCCAGGGGCTCTGGGGCCAACGTCCTGACTTTC. This sequence encodes CASSPRGSGANVLTF.